This T cell receptor (beta chain) was retrieved from a study of OX40 agonist ivuxolimab in advanced cancers. At the level of the study: The study gave patients intravenous ivuxolimab at 0.01 to 10 mg/kg every 2 weeks.

Sequencing used immunoSEQ multiplex PCR; TCRdb keeps in-frame clones, though not all of them. The sample records tens of thousands of clones, 80% to 90% being singletons. To note about this clone: Its antigen is unknown.

Notes on the study in general: Expanded peripheral T cell antigen specificity was not determined.

Patients had blood sampled at baseline and again on cycle 4 day 1 and cycle 7 day 1. The CDR3 spans 15 residues. The germline V and J ends were trimmed by 1 base and 5 bases, with 17 bases remaining between them. The germline V gene has CDR1 SQVTM and CDR2 ANQGSEA. The TCR originated in an adult with an advanced solid tumor such as melanoma, head and neck, liver or kidney cancer. Specimen: CD4+ or CD8+ T cells sorted from blood, collected in a trial of the OX40 agonist ivuxolimab. V gene TRBV29-1 combines with J gene TRBJ2-5; maybe TRBD2 (6 bases). The CDR3 region has the DNA TGCAGCGTTGAAGGGGGAGGACACCTGAGGGAGACCCAGTACTTC. Amino acid sequence: CSVEGGGHLRETQYF.